This T cell receptor (beta chain) was recorded in a study of T-cell reconstitution after alpha-beta-depleted transplantation in children (dated by TCRdb to the mid-2010s). For the wider study: Using TCR repertoire profiling, the study quantitatively followed how T-cell immune reconstitution unfolded in children after TCRalphabeta/CD19-depleted allogeneic hematopoietic cell transplantation. The paper as a whole reports these results and caveats: The apparently early recovery of alphabetaT-cell counts about two months after transplant reportedly depended on only several hundred rapidly expanded clones that came from non-depleted graft cells. In some patients, the high TCRbeta diversity seen at day 60 was put down to recipient T cells and intrathymic progenitors that had survived conditioning. Hyperexpanded clone frequencies declined over subsequent months; after one year, T-cell counts and TCRbeta diversity were mostly attributed to newly produced T cells.

V and J lose 6 bases and 0 bases, and a span of 9 bases separates them. From the cysteine up to the phenylalanine, the CDR3 has a length of 15 residues. Only the CDR3 part of the read is kept: 45 bases, read in frame from the first base. CDR1 is given as MDHEN and CDR2 as SYDVKM, both from the germline V gene. Library preparation employed PCR. Sequencing was carried out with an Illumina HiSeq 2500. TCR library preparation used molecular barcoding, with unique molecular identifiers applied to normalize quantification of the TCRbeta repertoire. The public sequencing data were trimmed at Q25 with fastp and processed into clonotypes with MiXCR by TCRdb, which kept only in-frame beta chains. Every entry covers one CDR3 protein and lists the most common genes and DNA from its rows. This sample holds 670,000 or so distinct CDR3 sequences; about 12% were observed only once. In total, the top ten clones hold 0.79% of the sample.

According to the study, the label for this sample's treatment or condition signals: allogeneic hematopoietic cell transplantation with graft depleted of TCRalphabeta T cells and CD19 B cells. The children who served as transplant recipients had been given grafts of TCRalphabeta/CD19-depleted allogeneic hematopoietic cells. This clonotype was picked up many times. There is no known antigen for this receptor. Per-nucleotide qualities are absent, and no much larger clonotype sits a single base away. The receptor chain draws on TRBV28 and TRBJ2-6; confidence is insufficient to name the D gene. The sample in question was PBMCs, obtained before TCRalphabeta/CD19-depleted stem cell transplant. The receptor was derived from a girl under 10 years old with congenital amegakaryocytic thrombocytopenia, due to receive a stem cell transplant. The DNA sequence is given as TGTGCCAGCAGCCCGCTTGTCTCTGGGGCCAACGTCCTGACTTTC. It specifies CASSPLVSGANVLTF.